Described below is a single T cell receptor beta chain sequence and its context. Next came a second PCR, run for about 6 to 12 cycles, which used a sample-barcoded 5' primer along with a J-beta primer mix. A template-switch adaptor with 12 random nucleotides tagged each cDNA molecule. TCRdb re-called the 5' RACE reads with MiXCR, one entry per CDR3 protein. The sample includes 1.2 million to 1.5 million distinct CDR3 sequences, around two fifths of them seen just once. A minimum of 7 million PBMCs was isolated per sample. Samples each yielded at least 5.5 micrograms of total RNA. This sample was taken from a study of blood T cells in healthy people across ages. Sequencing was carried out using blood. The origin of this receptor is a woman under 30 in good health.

CDR3 DNA: TGCGCCAGCAAGGTGAGGCTAGCGGGGATGGAGACCCAGTACTTC. This codes for CASKVRLAGMETQYF. The chain couples TRBV5-1 to TRBJ2-7, with 9 bases that match TRBD2. TRBJ2-5 explains the end of the DNA better; the J call may be wrong. Per the germline V gene, CDR1 is SGHRS and CDR2 is YFSETQ. The CDR3 length is 15 residues.